The clone carrying this T cell receptor (beta chain) showed up just a few times. The data were taken from a study of T-cell memory formation after mild COVID-19. The CDR3 runs to 16 residues. Trimming left V 6 bases short and J 6 bases short, with 23 bases between. The germline CDR1 and CDR2 sequences are SGHTA and FQGNSA. TCRdb reprocessed the 5' RACE reads with MiXCR, giving one entry per CDR3 protein. The sample lists roughly 110,000 distinct CDR3 sequences; around 15% were seen once. Sequences were obtained from PBMCs or a T cell subset sorted from them (not recorded which). The rearrangement uses TRBV7-2 and TRBJ1-1; D possibly corresponds to TRBD1 (5 bases). The sequence was obtained from a man aged 18 to 29 who had mild COVID-19 (a few samples of this study predate the infection). Cell type and time point are not known. The CDR3 sequence: CASRLEPGRVNAEAFF. The DNA for the CDR3 is TGTGCCAGCAGATTGGAGCCGGGCAGGGTAAATGCTGAAGCTTTCTTT. Full variable domain (outside the CDR3, taken from reference TRBV7-2 and TRBJ1-1): GAGVSQSPSNKVTEKGKDVELRCDPISGHTALYWYRQSLGQGLEFLIYFQGNSAPDKSGLPSDRFSAERTGGSVSTLTIQRTQQEDSAVYLCASRLEPGRVNAEAFFGQGTRLTVV.